The 27 T cell receptor beta chains listed next were all sequenced from one sample in a study of T-cell memory formation after mild COVID-19. In TCRdb, the 5' RACE reads were re-called with MiXCR into one record per CDR3 protein. The table shows about 560,000 distinct CDR3 sequences, with around 16% occurring only once. The specimen sequenced was PBMCs or a T cell subset sorted from them (not recorded which). All receptors come from an adult woman who had mild COVID-19 (a few samples of this study predate the infection). Cell type and time point are not known.

V usage is TRBV18 and J usage is TRBJ2-1; tentative D call: TRBD1 (5 bases). The length of the CDR3 is 13 residues. Trimming pared 4 bases from V and 9 bases from J, leaving 13 bases between. Germline V CDR1 and CDR2: KGHSH, LQKENI. The CDR3 sequence is CASSQTGYGEQFF. The CDR3 bases are TGTGCCAGCTCACAAACAGGTTATGGTGAGCAGTTCTTC.

This clonotype was seen a few times. The chain couples TRBV13 to TRBJ2-7; D is possibly TRBD1 (6 bases). The germline CDR1 and CDR2 sequences are PRHDT and FYEKMQ (reference sequence). The CDR3 extends over 14 amino acids. Trimming removed 5 bases at V and 3 bases at J, with 14 bases between. CDR3 in DNA: TGTGCCAGCAGCGTAACCGGGACATACTACGAGCAGTACTTC. Protein: CASSVTGTYYEQYF.

The chain combines TRBV11-2 with TRBJ1-1; the D gene is possibly TRBD1 (5 bases). The CDR3 runs 14 residues. Between the trimmed V and J ends, which lost 4 bases and 10 bases, there was a span of 19 bases. Germline values: CDR1 SGHAT, CDR2 FQNNGV. CDR3 DNA sequence: TGTGCCAGCAGCTCCCCTGCGGGGCAGGGCATAGCTTTCTTT. Protein: CASSSPAGQGIAFF.

This clonotype was seen many times. The rearrangement links TRBV9 to TRBJ2-7; the match to TRBD2 covers 8 bases. V dropped 2 bases and J dropped 0; count of bases not matched to a gene: 4. Germline-derived CDR1 and CDR2 are SGDLS and YYNGEE. CDR3 size: 15 residues. Here the CDR3 reads CASSVSGGSSYEQYF. The DNA of the CDR3 is TGTGCCAGCAGCGTGAGCGGGGGTAGCTCCTACGAGCAGTACTTC.

This clonotype turned up a few times. This sequence joins TRBV12-3 or TRBV12-4 and TRBJ1-5; no firm D call. V lost 2 bases and J lost 0, with 14 bases in between. The CDR3 has 17 amino acids. In nucleotides, the CDR3 is TGTGCCAGCAGTTTAAAGGTCTCTGACTATAGCAATCAGCCCCAGCATTTT. It encodes CASSLKVSDYSNQPQHF.

This clonotype was seen only a few times. V is TRBV2 and J is TRBJ1-2; D unresolved. This CDR3 is built from 15 residues. The V and J ends lost 4 bases and 4 bases respectively, with 16 bases between them. The germline gives CDR1 SNHLY, CDR2 FYNNEI. The CDR3 sequence is CASSVRVGYGYGYTF. For the CDR3, the DNA is TGTGCCAGCAGTGTGAGGGTGGGGTATGGCTATGGCTACACCTTC.

In this sample, this clonotype turned up a few times. The rearrangement uses TRBV5-1 and TRBJ2-3; D might be TRBD2 (5 bases). CDR1 and CDR2 from the germline V gene are SGHRS and YFSETQ. The CDR3 extends over 16 amino acids. Trimming took off 4 bases at V and 2 bases at J, with 17 bases between the two ends. The DNA of the CDR3 is TGCGCCAGCAGCCCCGGGGTTGGGAATCCCACAGATACGCAGTATTTT. Protein product: CASSPGVGNPTDTQYF.

This clonotype was observed a handful of times. V and J are TRBV7-3 and TRBJ2-2, with 11 bases matching TRBD1. Germline trimming cut 5 bases from V and 5 bases from J; bases unmatched to any gene: 7. The CDR3 consists of 16 residues. Germline loops: CDR1 SGHTA, CDR2 FQGTGA. As DNA, the CDR3 is TGTGCCAGCAGCCCTCCTGGACAGGGGGCAACCGGGGAGCTGTTTTTT. Protein product: CASSPPGQGATGELFF. The variable domain in full, with the rest retrieved from reference TRBV7-3 and TRBJ2-2, is GAGVSQTPSNKVTEKGKYVELRCDPISGHTALYWYRQSLGQGPEFLIYFQGTGAADDSGLPNDRFFAVRPEGSVSTLKIQRTERGDSAVYLCASSPPGQGATGELFFGEGSRLTVL.

The CDR3 sequence is CSVGLPGYTGELFF. CDR3 nucleotide sequence: TGCAGCGTCGGATTACCAGGGTACACCGGGGAGCTGTTTTTT. The genes are TRBV29-1 and TRBJ2-2; possible D gene TRBD1, 5 bases. The CDR3 consists of 14 residues. Germline V lookup: CDR1 SQVTM, CDR2 ANQGSEA. Between the trimmed V and J ends, which lost 6 bases and 3 bases, there was a span of 14 bases.

This clonotype was seen a few times. The rearrangement links TRBV4-1 to TRBJ2-4, with D uncertain. Germline CDR1 is MGHRA and CDR2 is YSYEKL. Trimming removed 4 bases from V and 6 bases from J, with 13 bases in between. The CDR3 covers 14 residues. CDR3 residues: CASSRVQAPNIQYF. Written as DNA, the CDR3 is TGCGCCAGCAGCCGAGTGCAGGCCCCAAACATTCAGTACTTC.

This clonotype was recorded a few times. The chain uses TRBV12-3 or TRBV12-4 and TRBJ1-5; weak D call: TRBD1 (5 bases). This CDR3 is built from 15 residues. Between the trimmed V and J ends, which lost 3 bases and 4 bases, there was a span of 13 bases. The CDR3 sequence: CASSFGGGGNQPQHF. CDR3 nucleotide sequence: TGTGCCAGCAGTTTTGGTGGGGGAGGGAATCAGCCCCAGCATTTT.

The DNA for the CDR3 is TGCGCCAGCAGCTTGGGTGACGCCACAGATACGCAGTATTTT. Amino acid sequence: CASSLGDATDTQYF. This rearrangement joins TRBV5-1 to TRBJ2-3, with D unresolved. Germline V gene lookup returns CDR1 SGHRS and CDR2 YFSETQ. The V end was cut by 0 bases, the J end by 2 bases, with 7 bases between. The CDR3 runs 14 residues. Full variable domain (rest looked up from reference TRBV5-1 and TRBJ2-3): KAGVTQTPRYLIKTRGQQVTLSCSPISGHRSVSWYQQTPGQGLQFLFEYFSETQRNKGNFPGRFSGRQFSNSRSEMNVSTLELGDSALYLCASSLGDATDTQYFGPGTRLTVL.

The rearrangement uses TRBV6-5 and TRBJ1-6, with D maybe TRBD1 (5 bases). Trimming took 2 bases from V and 7 from J, leaving 18 bases between them. Germline assignment: CDR1 MNHEY and CDR2 SVGAGI. This CDR3 is built from 17 residues. CDR3 nucleotide sequence: TGTGCCAGCAGTTACACCGCTACGGGACTGGGAAATTCACCCCTCCACTTT. Encoded protein: CASSYTATGLGNSPLHF.

This clonotype was seen only a few times. The V and J genes are TRBV12-3 or TRBV12-4 and TRBJ2-3; possible D gene TRBD2, 6 bases. Between the trimmed V and J ends, which lost 4 bases and 9 bases, there was a span of 23 bases. The CDR3 spans 16 residues. The CDR3 here is CASSSLLARGIETQYF. CDR3 sequence (DNA): TGTGCCAGCAGTTCTCTACTAGCCCGGGGGATTGAAACGCAGTATTTT.

This clonotype was observed a few times. This chain links TRBV19 with TRBJ2-7; 9 nucleotides line up with TRBD1. Trimming removed 4 bases from V and 3 bases from J; junction bases left unmatched: 4. Germline values: CDR1 LNHDA, CDR2 SQIVND (reference sequence). This CDR3 is 14 amino acids long. Here the CDR3 reads CASSKPGQGYEQYF. The CDR3 DNA follows: TGTGCCAGTAGTAAACCGGGACAGGGCTACGAGCAGTACTTC.

The chain combines TRBV29-1 with TRBJ2-2; no firm D call. This CDR3 is 13 amino acids long. From germline, CDR1 is SQVTM and CDR2 ANQGSEA. V lost 3 bases, J lost 1 base, and 6 bases lay in between. DNA for the CDR3: TGCAGCGTTGATGGGTTGAACACCGGGGAGCTGTTTTTT. Translation gives CSVDGLNTGELFF.

The chain combines TRBV5-4 with TRBJ2-7, with TRBD2 matching 9 bases. The CDR3 extends over 16 amino acids. CDR1 and CDR2 (germline): SGHNT, YYREEE (reference sequence). V was pared by 3 bases and J by 1 base, with 8 bases of the junction left unmatched. The CDR3 nucleotides are TGTGCCAGCAGCTCTACGCCGGGACTAGCTTCCTACGAGCAGTACTTC. This codes for CASSSTPGLASYEQYF.

CDR3 DNA: TGTGCCAGCACCCCCGGGGGGCTCTACGAGCAGTACTTC. Protein: CASTPGGLYEQYF. The chain couples TRBV6-1 to TRBJ2-7; possibly TRBD2 for D (7 bases). Trimming left V 7 bases short and J 3 bases short, with 13 bases between. Per germline, CDR1 MNHNS and CDR2 SASEGT. This CDR3 spans 13 amino acids.

This clonotype was found a few times. This rearrangement joins TRBV7-2 to TRBJ2-3; 11 bases line up with TRBD2. The CDR3 covers 15 residues. The V gene's germline CDR1 is SGHTA and CDR2 FQGNSA. Unmatched junction bases numbered 3, after V lost 5 bases and J lost 2 bases. The CDR3 region is CASSISGGDTDTQYF. CDR3 nucleotides: TGTGCCAGCAGCATTAGCGGGGGGGACACAGATACGCAGTATTTT.

This sequence joins TRBV6-2 or TRBV6-3 and TRBJ2-7; 11 bases agree with TRBD1. Germline assignment: CDR1 MNHEY and CDR2 SVGEGT. Trimming at V came to 4 bases and at J to 5 bases, leaving 7 bases not matched to a gene. The CDR3 length is 15 residues. CDR3 coding DNA: TGTGCCAGCAGTTCCATGGGGACAGGGGGACACGAGCAGTACTTC. Protein: CASSSMGTGGHEQYF.

This clonotype has only a few counts. This chain connects TRBV6-4 to TRBJ2-3, with 7 bases lining up with TRBD1. This CDR3 has 19 residues. Germline trimming cut 1 base from V and 6 bases from J; bases unmatched to any gene: 19. Germline values: CDR1 MRHNA, CDR2 SNTAGT. For the CDR3, the DNA is TGTGCCAGCAGTGACTTAATTATTCTGACAGGGACCCCCAGGGATACGCAGTATTTT. Its protein product is CASSDLIILTGTPRDTQYF.

The V and J genes are TRBV7-8 and TRBJ1-2; TRBD1 is a possible D gene (5 bases). V shed 1 base and J shed 4 bases, with 13 bases lying between them. The CDR3 covers 15 residues. Germline CDR1 and CDR2: SGHVS and FQNEAQ. The CDR3 coding sequence is TGTGCCAGCAGCTTAGTTGGGCGGAGGGGCTATGGCTACACCTTC. Amino acid sequence: CASSLVGRRGYGYTF.

The chain joins TRBV24-1 to TRBJ2-7, with D perhaps being TRBD1 or TRBD2 (5 bases each). CDR3 length equals 14 residues. Germline CDR1 reads KGHDR; CDR2 reads SFDVKD. Trimming removed 2 bases from V and 2 bases from J, with 9 bases in between. In nucleotides, the CDR3 is TGTGCCACCAGTGATTCGGGACCCACCTACGAGCAGTACTTC. Amino acids: CATSDSGPTYEQYF.

The V and J genes are TRBV5-1 and TRBJ2-5; 7 bases are a match to TRBD2. CDR1 is SGHRS, CDR2 YFSETQ, per germline. The CDR3 has 15 residues. Trimming at V came to 3 bases and at J to 2 bases, leaving 7 bases not matched to a gene. The CDR3 loop reads CASSSPMGGQETQYF. Written as DNA, the CDR3 is TGCGCCAGCAGCTCCCCTATGGGGGGGCAAGAGACCCAGTACTTC.

This clonotype was seen a few times. The rearrangement joins TRBV14 to TRBJ2-3; no clear D gene. Trimming removed 1 base from V and 4 bases from J, with 6 bases in between. This CDR3 contains 13 residues. CDR1 SGHDN and CDR2 FVKESK come from the germline V gene. CDR3 loop: CASSQGGSDTQYF. The CDR3 region has the DNA TGTGCCAGCAGCCAAGGCGGTTCAGATACGCAGTATTTT. The variable domain in full, completed from reference TRBV14 and TRBJ2-3, reads EAGVTQFPSHSVIEKGQTVTLRCDPISGHDNLYWYRRVMGKEIKFLLHFVKESKQDESGMPNNRFLAERTGGTYSTLKVQPAELEDSGVYFCASSQGGSDTQYFGPGTRLTVL.

The gene calls are TRBV24-1 and TRBJ1-2, with D possibly matching TRBD1 (6 bases). This CDR3 has 17 residues. Germline-derived CDR1 and CDR2 are KGHDR and SFDVKD. V lost 7 bases to trimming and J lost 0 bases, with 20 bases between them. The CDR3 spells CATSQGRVTASNYGYTF. In nucleotides, the CDR3 is TGTGCCACCAGCCAGGGGCGTGTGACAGCATCTAACTATGGCTACACCTTC.

This clonotype appeared many times. DNA for the CDR3: TGTGCCAGCAGCTTGGGGGGAGGTTCGAGAGGTGAGCAGTTCTTC. As protein: CASSLGGGSRGEQFF. This chain links TRBV5-6 with TRBJ2-1; tentative D call: TRBD2 (6 bases). Germline CDR1 SGHDT, CDR2 YYEEEE. V lost 0 bases to trimming and J lost 9 bases, with 16 bases between them. The CDR3 is 15 amino acids.